The 4 T cell receptor beta chains given below trace back to one sample, sequenced in a study of blood T cells in healthy people across ages. The second PCR ran about 6 to 12 cycles with a sample-barcoded 5' primer and J-beta primers. TCRdb itself ran the 5' RACE reads through MiXCR, one entry per CDR3 protein. The table lists hundreds of thousands of distinct CDR3 sequences, roughly 26% of them singletons. The sequenced material came from blood. The receptors stem from a woman older than 75 in good health.

This clonotype was detected many times. The rearrangement uses TRBV29-1 and TRBJ2-4, with TRBD1 matching 10 bases. This CDR3 has 18 residues. Unmatched junction bases numbered 14, after V lost 6 bases and J lost 0 bases. In germline, CDR1 is SQVTM, CDR2 ANQGSEA. The CDR3 loop reads CSVVGQGGPALAKNIQYF. In nucleotides, the CDR3 is TGCAGCGTGGTCGGACAGGGGGGTCCCGCTCTAGCCAAAAACATTCAGTACTTC.

The table lists this clonotype with many counts. CDR3 in DNA: TGCAGTGCTATAAGTACCGAGGGGCCGGAGTTCTTC. Protein product: CSAISTEGPEFF. This chain links TRBV20-1 with TRBJ2-1; D is possibly TRBD1 or TRBD2 (5 bases each). The CDR3 sequence is 12 residues long. CDR1 DFQATT and CDR2 SNEGSKA come from the germline V gene (reference sequence). V lost 4 bases, J lost 14 bases, and 18 bases lay in between.

In this sample, this clonotype turned up a few times. The chain joins TRBV6-1 to TRBJ1-5; 9 bases are shared with TRBD1. Germline V gives CDR1 MNHNS, CDR2 SASEGT. The CDR3 has 16 amino acids. The V gene end was trimmed by 2 bases and the J gene end by 3 bases; junction bases not matched to a gene: 5. The CDR3 spells CASSETGTGSNQPQHF. For the CDR3, the DNA is TGTGCCAGCAGTGAAACCGGGACAGGGTCCAATCAGCCCCAGCATTTT.

V and J are TRBV3-1 and TRBJ1-1, with D maybe TRBD1 (5 bases). This CDR3 contains 16 residues. CDR1 is LGHDT, CDR2 YNNKEL, per germline (reference sequence). Trimming left V 0 bases short and J 0 bases short, with 11 bases between. CDR3 DNA: TGTGCCAGCAGCCAAGACAGGGCAAATCTGAACACTGAAGCTTTCTTT. It codes for CASSQDRANLNTEAFF.